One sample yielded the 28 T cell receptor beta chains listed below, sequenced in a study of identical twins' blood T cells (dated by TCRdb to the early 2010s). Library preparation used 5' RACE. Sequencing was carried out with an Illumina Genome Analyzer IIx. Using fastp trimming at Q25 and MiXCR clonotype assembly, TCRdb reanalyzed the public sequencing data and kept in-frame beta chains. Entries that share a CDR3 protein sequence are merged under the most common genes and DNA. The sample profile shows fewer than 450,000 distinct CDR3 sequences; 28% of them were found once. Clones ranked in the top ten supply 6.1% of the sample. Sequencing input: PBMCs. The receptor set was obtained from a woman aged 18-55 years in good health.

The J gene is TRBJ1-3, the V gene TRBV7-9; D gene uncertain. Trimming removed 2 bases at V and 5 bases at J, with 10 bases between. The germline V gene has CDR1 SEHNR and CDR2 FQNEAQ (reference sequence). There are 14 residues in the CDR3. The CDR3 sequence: CASSLSGTRNTIYF. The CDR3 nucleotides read TGTGCCAGCAGCTTATCAGGCACAAGAAACACCATATATTTT.

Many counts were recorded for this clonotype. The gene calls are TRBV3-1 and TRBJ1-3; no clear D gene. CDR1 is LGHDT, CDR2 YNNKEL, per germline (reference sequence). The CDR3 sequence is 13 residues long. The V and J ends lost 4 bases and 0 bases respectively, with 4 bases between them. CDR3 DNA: TGTGCCAGCAGCCGGAACTCTGGAAACACCATATATTTT. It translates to CASSRNSGNTIYF.

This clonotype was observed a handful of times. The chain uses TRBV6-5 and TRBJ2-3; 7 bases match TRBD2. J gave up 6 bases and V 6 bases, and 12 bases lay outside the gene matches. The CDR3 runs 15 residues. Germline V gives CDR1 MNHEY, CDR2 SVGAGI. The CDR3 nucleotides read TGTGCCAGCAGCTCAGGACTAGTCGCTTCGGATACGCAGTATTTT. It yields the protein CASSSGLVASDTQYF.

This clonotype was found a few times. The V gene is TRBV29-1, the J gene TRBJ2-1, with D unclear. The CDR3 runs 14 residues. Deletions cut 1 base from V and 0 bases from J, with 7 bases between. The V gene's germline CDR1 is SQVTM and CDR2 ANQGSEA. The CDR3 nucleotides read TGCAGCGTTGAAGGGGGTTTCTCCTACAATGAGCAGTTCTTC. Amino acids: CSVEGGFSYNEQFF.

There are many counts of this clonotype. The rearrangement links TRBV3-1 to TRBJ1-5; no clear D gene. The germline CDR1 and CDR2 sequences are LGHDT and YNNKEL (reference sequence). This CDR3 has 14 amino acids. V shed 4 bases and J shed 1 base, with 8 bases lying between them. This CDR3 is CASSPSGSNQPQHF. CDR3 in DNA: TGTGCCAGCAGCCCCTCGGGCAGCAATCAGCCCCAGCATTTT.

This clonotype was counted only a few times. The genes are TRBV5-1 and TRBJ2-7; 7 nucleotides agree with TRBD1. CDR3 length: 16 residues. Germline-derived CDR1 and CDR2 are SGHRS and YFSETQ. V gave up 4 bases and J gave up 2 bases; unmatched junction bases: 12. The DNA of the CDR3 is TGCGCCAGCAGCCCAAATAATAGAGGGGGCACCTACGAGCAGTACTTC. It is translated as CASSPNNRGGTYEQYF.

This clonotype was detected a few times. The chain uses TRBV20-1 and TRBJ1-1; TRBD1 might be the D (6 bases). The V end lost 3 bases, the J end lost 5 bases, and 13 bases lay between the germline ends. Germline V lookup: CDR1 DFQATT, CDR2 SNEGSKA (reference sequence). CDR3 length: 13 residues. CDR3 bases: TGCAGTGCTAGTTGGGGGGCGCGGACTGAAGCTTTCTTT. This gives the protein CSASWGARTEAFF.

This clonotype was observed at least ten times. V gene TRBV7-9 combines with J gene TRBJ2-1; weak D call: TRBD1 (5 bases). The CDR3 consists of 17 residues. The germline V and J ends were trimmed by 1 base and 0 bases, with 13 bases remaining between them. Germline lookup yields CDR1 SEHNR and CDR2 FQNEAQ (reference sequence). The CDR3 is CASSLEVRASSYNEQFF. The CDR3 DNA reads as TGTGCCAGCAGCTTAGAGGTCAGGGCCAGCTCCTACAATGAGCAGTTCTTC.

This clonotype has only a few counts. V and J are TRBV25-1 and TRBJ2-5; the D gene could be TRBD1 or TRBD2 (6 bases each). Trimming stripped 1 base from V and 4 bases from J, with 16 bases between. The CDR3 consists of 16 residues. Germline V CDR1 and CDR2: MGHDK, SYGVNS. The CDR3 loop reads CASSEWTGAEVETQYF. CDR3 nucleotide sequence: TGTGCCAGCAGTGAATGGACGGGGGCTGAGGTAGAGACCCAGTACTTC.

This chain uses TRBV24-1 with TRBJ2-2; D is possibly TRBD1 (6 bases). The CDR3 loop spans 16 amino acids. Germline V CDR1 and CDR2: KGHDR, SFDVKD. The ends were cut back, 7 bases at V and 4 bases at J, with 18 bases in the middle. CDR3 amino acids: CATRRPGDVSTGELFF. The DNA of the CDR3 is TGTGCCACCAGGAGACCAGGGGATGTAAGCACCGGGGAGCTGTTTTTT.

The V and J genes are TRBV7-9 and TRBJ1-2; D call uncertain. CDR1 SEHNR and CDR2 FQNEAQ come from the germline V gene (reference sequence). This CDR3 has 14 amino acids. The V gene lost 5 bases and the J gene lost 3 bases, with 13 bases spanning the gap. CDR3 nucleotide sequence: TGTGCCAGCAGCCCGGGAGTTCGAGACTATGGCTACACCTTC. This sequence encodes CASSPGVRDYGYTF.

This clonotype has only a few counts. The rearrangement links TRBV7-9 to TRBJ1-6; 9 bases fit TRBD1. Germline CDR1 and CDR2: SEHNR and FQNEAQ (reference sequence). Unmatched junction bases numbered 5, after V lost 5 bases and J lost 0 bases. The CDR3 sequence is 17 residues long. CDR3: CASSARQGVSYNSPLHF. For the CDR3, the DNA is TGTGCCAGCAGCGCCCGACAGGGGGTCTCCTATAATTCACCCCTCCACTTT.

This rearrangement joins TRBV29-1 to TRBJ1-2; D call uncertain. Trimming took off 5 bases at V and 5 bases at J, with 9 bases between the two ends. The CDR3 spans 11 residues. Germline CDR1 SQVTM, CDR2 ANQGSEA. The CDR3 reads CSVTGGYGYTF. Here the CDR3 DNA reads TGCAGCGTTACCGGAGGATATGGCTACACCTTC.

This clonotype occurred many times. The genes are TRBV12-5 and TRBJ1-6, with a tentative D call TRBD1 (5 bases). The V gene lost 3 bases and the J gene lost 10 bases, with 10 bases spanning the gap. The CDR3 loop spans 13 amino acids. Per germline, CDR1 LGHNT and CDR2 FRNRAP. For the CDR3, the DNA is TGTGCTAGTGGTTTTCAGGGTTTGTCACCCCTCCACTTT. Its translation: CASGFQGLSPLHF. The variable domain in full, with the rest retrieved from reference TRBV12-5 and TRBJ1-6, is DARVTQTPRHKVTEMGQEVTMRCQPILGHNTVFWYRQTMMQGLELLAYFRNRAPLDDSGMPKDRFSAEMPDATLATLKIQPSEPRDSAVYFCASGFQGLSPLHFGNGTRLTVT.

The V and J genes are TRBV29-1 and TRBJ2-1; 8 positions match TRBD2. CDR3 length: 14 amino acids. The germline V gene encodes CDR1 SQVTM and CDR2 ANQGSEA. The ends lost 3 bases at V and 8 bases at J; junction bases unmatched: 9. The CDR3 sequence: CSVDGRTSIDEQFF. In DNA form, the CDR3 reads TGCAGCGTTGATGGCAGGACTAGCATCGATGAGCAGTTCTTC.

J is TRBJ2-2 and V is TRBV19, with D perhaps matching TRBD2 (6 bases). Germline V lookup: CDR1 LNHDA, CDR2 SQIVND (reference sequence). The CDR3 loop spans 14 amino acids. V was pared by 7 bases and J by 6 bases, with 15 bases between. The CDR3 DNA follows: TGTGCCAGTAAAGGGCAGGGAGGTCCCGGGGAGCTGTTTTTT. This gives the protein CASKGQGGPGELFF.

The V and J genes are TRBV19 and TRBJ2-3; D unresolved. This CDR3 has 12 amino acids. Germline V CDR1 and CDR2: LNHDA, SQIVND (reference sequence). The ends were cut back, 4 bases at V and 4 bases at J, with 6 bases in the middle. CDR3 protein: CASSSAPDTQYF. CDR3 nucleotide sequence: TGTGCCAGTAGTAGTGCCCCAGATACGCAGTATTTT.

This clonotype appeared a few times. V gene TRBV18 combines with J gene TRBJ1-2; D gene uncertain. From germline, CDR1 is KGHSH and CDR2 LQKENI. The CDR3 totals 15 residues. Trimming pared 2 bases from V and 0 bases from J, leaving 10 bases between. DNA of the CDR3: TGTGCCAGCTCACCATCAGAACTACCTAACTATGGCTACACCTTC. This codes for CASSPSELPNYGYTF. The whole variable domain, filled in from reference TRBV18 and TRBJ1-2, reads NAGVMQNPRHLVRRRGQEARLRCSPMKGHSHVYWYRQLPEEGLKFMVYLQKENIIDESGMPKERFSAEFPKEGPSILRIQQVVRGDSAAYFCASSPSELPNYGYTFGSGTRLTVV.

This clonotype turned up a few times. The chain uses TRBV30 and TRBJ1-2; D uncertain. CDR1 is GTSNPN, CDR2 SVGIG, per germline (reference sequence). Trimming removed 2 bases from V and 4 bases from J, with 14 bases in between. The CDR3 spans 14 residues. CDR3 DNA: TGTGCCTGGAGTCTCATCGGGAGGGCCTATGGCTACACCTTC. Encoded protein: CAWSLIGRAYGYTF.

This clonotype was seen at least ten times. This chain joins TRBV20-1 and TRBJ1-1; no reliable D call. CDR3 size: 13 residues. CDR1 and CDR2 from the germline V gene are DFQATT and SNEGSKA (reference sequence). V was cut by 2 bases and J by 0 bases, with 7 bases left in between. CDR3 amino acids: CSARSTVNTEAFF. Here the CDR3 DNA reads TGCAGTGCTAGATCGACGGTGAACACTGAAGCTTTCTTT.

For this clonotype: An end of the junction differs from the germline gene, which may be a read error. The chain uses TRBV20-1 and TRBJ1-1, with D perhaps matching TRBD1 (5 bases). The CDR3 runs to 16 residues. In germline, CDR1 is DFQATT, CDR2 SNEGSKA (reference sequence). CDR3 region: CSAKRGGSGMNTESFF. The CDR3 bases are TGCAGTGCCAAGAGGGGAGGGAGCGGCATGAACACTGAATCTTTCTTT.

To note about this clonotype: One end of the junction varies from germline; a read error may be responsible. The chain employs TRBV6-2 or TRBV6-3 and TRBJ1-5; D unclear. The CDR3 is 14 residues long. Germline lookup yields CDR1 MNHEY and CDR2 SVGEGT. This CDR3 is CASSPDDPSNPPNF. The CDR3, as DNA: TGTGCCAGCAGTCCCGACGACCCGAGCAACCCCCCGAATTTT.

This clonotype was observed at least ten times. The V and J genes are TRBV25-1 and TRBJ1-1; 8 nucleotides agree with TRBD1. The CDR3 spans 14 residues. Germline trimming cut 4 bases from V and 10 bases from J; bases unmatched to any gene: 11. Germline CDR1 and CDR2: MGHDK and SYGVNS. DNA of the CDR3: TGTGCCAGCAGTGGGGACAGGTCCTTGACGGGAGCTTTCTTT. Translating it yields CASSGDRSLTGAFF.

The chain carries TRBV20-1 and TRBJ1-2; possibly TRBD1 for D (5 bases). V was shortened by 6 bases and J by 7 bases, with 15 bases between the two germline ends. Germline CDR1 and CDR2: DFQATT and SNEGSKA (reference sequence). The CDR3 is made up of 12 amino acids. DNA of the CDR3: TGCAGTGCCTTAGGGGCCAGGAGTGGCTACACCTTC. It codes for CSALGARSGYTF.

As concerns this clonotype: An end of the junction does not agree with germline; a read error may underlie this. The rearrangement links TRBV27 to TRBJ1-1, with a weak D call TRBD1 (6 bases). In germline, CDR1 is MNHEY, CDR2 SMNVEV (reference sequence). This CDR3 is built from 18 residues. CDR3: CASSPLNRDPTMNAEAFF. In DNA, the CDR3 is TGTGCCAGCAGCCCCCTTAACAGGGATCCAACTATGAACGCTGAAGCTTTCTTT.

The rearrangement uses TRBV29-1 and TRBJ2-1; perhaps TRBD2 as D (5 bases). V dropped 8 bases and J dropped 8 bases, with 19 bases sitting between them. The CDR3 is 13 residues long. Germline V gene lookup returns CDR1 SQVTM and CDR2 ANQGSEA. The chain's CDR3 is CSIRADQYHEQFF. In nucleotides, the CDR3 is TGCAGCATCAGAGCGGATCAGTATCATGAGCAGTTCTTC.

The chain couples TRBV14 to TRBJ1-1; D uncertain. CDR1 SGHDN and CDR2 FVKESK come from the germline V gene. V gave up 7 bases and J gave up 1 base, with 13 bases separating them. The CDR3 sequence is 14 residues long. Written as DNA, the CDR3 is TGTGCCAGCACCTACCGAGGAGGGAACACTGAAGCTTTCTTT. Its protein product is CASTYRGGNTEAFF.

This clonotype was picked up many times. CDR3 region: CASRRGTDTQYF. The DNA of the CDR3 is TGTGCCAGCAGACGGGGCACAGATACGCAGTATTTT. V usage is TRBV28 and J usage is TRBJ2-3; no reliable D call. Trimming stripped 6 bases from V and 1 base from J, with 5 bases between. CDR1 and CDR2 from the germline V gene are MDHEN and SYDVKM. The CDR3 length is 12 residues.